The clone carrying this T cell receptor (beta chain) occurred a few times. Its antigen is not known. Amplification of TCR beta CDR3 regions used RNA as the template. HTBI primers drove first-round RT-PCR of the TCR CDR3. TCRdb called the multiplex PCR reads again in MiXCR, with one record for every CDR3 protein. The sample holds a few hundred thousand distinct CDR3 sequences, roughly 14% seen once. CDR3 length: 15 residues. V lost 6 bases, J lost 1 base, and 13 bases lay in between. The V gene's germline CDR1 is MNHNS and CDR2 SASEGT. These data are taken from a study of T cells in Graves' hyperthyroidism and ophthalmopathy. Study at large: Specimen type is peripheral blood, collected at initial diagnosis prior to any treatment.

Overall study findings and caveats: The model identified upcoming ophthalmopathy a median approximately 6.5 months ahead of onset. Within blood appeared most thyroid clonotypes that had expanded above 0.001.

Sequencing was carried out using blood. The sequence derives from a woman between 25 and 40 years old with Graves' hyperthyroidism. The rearrangement uses TRBV6-1 and TRBJ1-5; D unresolved. The CDR3 loop reads CASSHSLRSNQPQHF. DNA of the CDR3: TGTGCCAGCAGCCACTCCCTCCGAAGCAATCAGCCCCAGCATTTT.